These T cell receptor beta chains were read from a single sample in a study of blood T cell repertoires in COVID-19. This table comes from immunoSEQ multiplex PCR, and its TCRdb copy is limited to in-frame clones, with some not included. The table lists about 95,000 clones, about four fifths of them singletons. Sequences were obtained from peripheral blood. All receptors come from an elderly man with COVID-19, enrolled during active disease. Each CDR3 is given with its conserved first and last residue. The D gene is left open where the match is weak. Clone size is given for some rows only: seen once, a few or many times, or a class if the clone is expanded.

>.|TRBJ2-7|TRBV5-5|.
TGTGCCAGCAGCTTTGATCCGGATAGGAGGGAGCAGTACTTC
CASSFDPDRREQYF
>once|TRBJ2-7|TRBV5-4|TRBD1
TGTGCCAGCAGCCAAAGCCTCGACAGGGGGCTGGACGAGCAGTACTTC
CASSQSLDRGLDEQYF
>.|TRBJ1-1|TRBV18|.
TGTGCCAGCTCACTCGGACAGTCGAGGCGATCGAACACTGAAGCTTTCTTT
CASSLGQSRRSNTEAFF
>.|TRBJ1-1|TRBV30|.
TGTGCCTGGAGTAAAGGGGTCAACATGAACACTGAAGCTTTCTTT
CAWSKGVNMNTEAFF
>.|TRBJ1-1|TRBV4-3|.
TGCGCCAGCAGCCAAGAGTTAGGGGACACTGAAGCTTTCTTT
CASSQELGDTEAFF
>.|TRBJ1-1|TRBV18|.
TGTGCCAGCTCACCGGTGGACTTTTACGGGTTGAACACTGAAGCTTTCTTT
CASSPVDFYGLNTEAFF
>.|TRBJ2-1|TRBV6-4|TRBD2
TGTGCCAGCAGTGACTCGAACAGGGCTGGTACTAGCGGTCGCAATGAGCAGTTCTTC
CASSDSNRAGTSGRNEQFF
>.|TRBJ1-6|TRBV30|.
TGTGCCTGGAAGAGGGGGAGCTCCTATAATTCACCCCTCCACTTT
CAWKRGSSYNSPLHF
>few|TRBJ1-1|TRBV3-1/TRBV3-2|.
TGTGCCAGCAGCCAAGATCCGCGGGGCTTTAGGACTGAAGCTTTCTTT
CASSQDPRGFRTEAFF
>.|TRBJ2-7|TRBV19|TRBD1
TGTGCCAGTAGTATTAACAGGGGATACGAGCAGTACTTC
CASSINRGYEQYF
>few|TRBJ1-5|TRBV27|.
TGTGCCAGCAGCCCGTCCCAGGGGAGGGGCAATCAGCCCCAGCATTTT
CASSPSQGRGNQPQHF
>.|TRBJ1-4|TRBV10-3|.
TGTGCCATCAGTGTTTCCAGGGTTACAACTAATGAAAAACTGTTTTTT
CAISVSRVTTNEKLFF
>.|TRBJ2-2|TRBV5-6|.
TGTGCCAGCAGCAGGGGGGGTTTAAACACCGGGGAGCTGTTTTTT
CASSRGGLNTGELFF
>.|TRBJ1-4|TRBV3-1/TRBV3-2|.
TGTGCCAGCAGCCAAGAACAGGGCGGTAATGAAAAACTGTTTTTT
CASSQEQGGNEKLFF
>.|TRBJ1-5|TRBV6-5|.
TGTGCCAGCAGGGGTCGGGGAGGTGCAGGGCCCCAGCATTTT
CASRGRGGAGPQHF
>.|TRBJ1-2|TRBV6-2/TRBV6-3|.
TGTGCCAGCAGTTACTCGATAACACAGATGAACTATGGCTACACCTTC
CASSYSITQMNYGYTF
>.|TRBJ1-1|TRBV13|TRBD1
TGTGCCAGCAGCTTAGAGGACAGGGTAAACACTGAAGCTTTCTTT
CASSLEDRVNTEAFF
>.|TRBJ1-6|TRBV7-8|TRBD1
TGTGCCAGCAGCTTGAAACGACAGGGAGGTAATTCACCCCTCCACTTT
CASSLKRQGGNSPLHF
>.|TRBJ1-1|TRBV15|.
TGTGCCACCAGCAATAGTCGAAAGAACACTGAAGCTTTCTTT
CATSNSRKNTEAFF
>.|TRBJ1-2|TRBV7-2|.
TGTGCCAGCAGCACCGCAGGGAAAGGCTACACCTTC
CASSTAGKGYTF
>.|TRBJ1-4|TRBV3-1/TRBV3-2|TRBD1
TGTGCCAGCAGCGACAGGGGCGAAAAACTGTTTTTT
CASSDRGEKLFF
>.|TRBJ2-5|TRBV14|TRBD1
TGTGCCAGCAGCCAAGTTCCAGGGGGCCAAGAGACCCAGTACTTC
CASSQVPGGQETQYF
>.|TRBJ2-1|TRBV28|TRBD2
TGTGCCAGCAGTTTACTAGCGGGAGCATTTGAGCAGTTCTTC
CASSLLAGAFEQFF
>.|TRBJ2-5|TRBV7-9|.
TGTGCCAGCAGCCGCCCGTGGGCAGGGAAGAGGCAGAACCAAGAGACCCAGTACTTC
CASSRPWAGKRQNQETQYF
>.|TRBJ2-7|TRBV15|.
TGTGCCACCAGCAGAGGGGGCTCTTCTTACGAGCAGTACTTC
CATSRGGSSYEQYF
>few|TRBJ2-7|TRBV7-2|TRBD1
TGTGCCAGCAGCCCTACCGACAGGGCGCGTTCCTCCTACGAGCAGTACTTC
CASSPTDRARSSYEQYF
>.|TRBJ1-1|TRBV6-2/TRBV6-3|TRBD1
TGTGCCAGCAGTTACTGGACAGGGGAAGCTTTCTTT
CASSYWTGEAFF
>once|TRBJ2-5|TRBV5-1|.
TGCGCCAGCAGCTTGGTCCCAGGACAAGAGACCCAGTACTTC
CASSLVPGQETQYF
>few|TRBJ1-6|TRBV6-6|.
TGTGCCAGCAGGCAAGCCCAAGGAGTAGGTTCACCCCTCCACTTT
CASRQAQGVGSPLHF
>.|TRBJ1-1|TRBV5-6|TRBD1
TGTGCCAGCAGCTCCGACAGGGACCCTGAAGCTTTCTTT
CASSSDRDPEAFF
>few|TRBJ1-1|TRBV30|.
TGTGCTGGAGATCTAAACAGGGACACTGAAGCTTTCTTT
CAGDLNRDTEAFF
>few|TRBJ2-5|TRBV30|TRBD1
TGTGCCTGGGGAATGACAGGGTCTTGGAAGACCCAGTACTTC
CAWGMTGSWKTQYF
>.|TRBJ1-2|TRBV5-4|.
TGTGCCAGCAGCTTGGGCCAGATCTATGGCTACACCTTC
CASSLGQIYGYTF
>.|TRBJ1-6|TRBV18|TRBD1
TGTGCCAGCTCTACCGAGACAGGGGCCAATTCACCCCTCCACTTT
CASSTETGANSPLHF
>.|TRBJ1-2|TRBV10-3|TRBD1
TGTGCCATCAGGGAGGACAGGGGTATCGGCTACACCTTC
CAIREDRGIGYTF
>few|TRBJ2-1|TRBV2|.
TGTGCCAGGGGGGGAAGACTTGATCGAAACAATGAGCAGTTCTTC
CARGGRLDRNNEQFF
>.|TRBJ2-7|TRBV4-1|.
TGCGCCAGCAGCCCGACTCCGACTCTCACCTACGAGCAGTACTTC
CASSPTPTLTYEQYF
>.|TRBJ2-5|TRBV6-6|TRBD2
TGTGCCAGCAGTCTCTCGAGGCTAGCGGGGGGCCTAGTGACCCAGTACTTC
CASSLSRLAGGLVTQYF
>.|TRBJ2-1|TRBV2|TRBD2
TGTGCCAGCAGTGAAGGACTAGCGCGCAGCTCCTACAATGAGCAGTTCTTC
CASSEGLARSSYNEQFF
>.|TRBJ2-7|TRBV9|.
TGTGCCAGCAGCGTAAGTTTCCGGGTAGAACCCTTCTCCTACGAGCAGTACTTC
CASSVSFRVEPFSYEQYF
>.|TRBJ2-5|TRBV11-1|TRBD1
TGTGCCAGCAGTAATCTTAGGACAGGGGCAGAGACCCAGTACTTC
CASSNLRTGAETQYF
>.|TRBJ1-1|TRBV19|TRBD1
TGTGCCAGTAGCGTACAAACAACAGGGGCGGGTACTGAAGCTTTCTTT
CASSVQTTGAGTEAFF
>.|TRBJ2-3|TRBV10-3|.
TGTGCCATCAGTGAACAGTTGGATACGCAGTATTTT
CAISEQLDTQYF
>once|TRBJ2-2|TRBV19|TRBD2
TGTGCCAGTAGTATAACGGGGGGGACCTATAACACCGGGGAGCTGTTTTTT
CASSITGGTYNTGELFF
>.|TRBJ2-1|TRBV19|TRBD2
TGTGCCAGTAGCCGAACTAGCGGGAGGGCCGTTGAGCAGTTCTTC
CASSRTSGRAVEQFF